Following are 28 T cell receptor beta chains from one sample sequenced in a study of T-cell memory formation after mild COVID-19 (dated by TCRdb to the early 2020s). Library creation used 5' RACE. The instrument given in TCRdb is Illumina NovaSeq 6000. TCRdb reanalyzed the raw reads on its own, using fastp at Q25 for trimming and MiXCR for clone calling, and kept in-frame beta chains. Each entry merges the rows of one CDR3 protein and shows their most common DNA and genes. This sample comprises more than 400,000 distinct CDR3 sequences, over 15% of them detected only once. The ten most abundant clones make up 10% to 15% of the sample. Sequenced material: PBMCs or a T cell subset sorted from them (not recorded which). The receptors derive from an adult woman who had mild COVID-19 (a few samples of this study predate the infection). The sample titles of this study are shuffled in the database, so cell type and time point are left out; the donor was told from shared clones.

The rearrangement joins TRBV15 to TRBJ2-1, with TRBD2 matching 8 bases. V shed 2 bases and J 7 bases; nucleotides not matched to a gene: 4. This CDR3 region has 14 residues. Germline V gives CDR1 LNHNV, CDR2 YYDKDF (reference sequence). This CDR3 is CATSRRGGRNEQFF. DNA for the CDR3: TGTGCCACCAGCAGACGGGGGGGCCGGAATGAGCAGTTCTTC.

The gene calls are TRBV6-6 and TRBJ2-7; perhaps D is TRBD1 or TRBD2 (5 bases each). The CDR3 has 15 residues. Per the germline V gene, CDR1 is MNHNY and CDR2 is SVGAGI (reference sequence). Trimming removed 5 bases at V and 2 bases at J, with 16 bases between. The CDR3 region has the DNA TGTGCCAGCAGTCCTGGTGGGGGTGGGACCTACGAGCAGTACTTC. Translated, it gives CASSPGGGGTYEQYF.

The chain employs TRBV6-5 and TRBJ1-5; a weak D match, TRBD1 (5 bases). Germline lookup yields CDR1 MNHEY and CDR2 SVGAGI. V lost 6 bases and J 1 base, leaving 10 bases between the germline ends. The CDR3 has 14 residues. This CDR3 is CASRMGGSNQPQHF. CDR3 DNA sequence: TGTGCCAGCAGGATGGGGGGGAGCAATCAGCCCCAGCATTTT.

This clonotype came up a few times. The chain joins TRBV11-3 to TRBJ2-2, with D maybe TRBD2 (6 bases). The length of the CDR3 is 16 residues. V dropped 1 base and J dropped 8 bases, with 17 bases sitting between them. The V gene's germline CDR1 is SGHNT and CDR2 YENEEA. The CDR3 region has the DNA TGTGCCAGCAGCTTAGGTCAGGGACTCTCAAGTGGGGAGCTGTTTTTT. Translated: CASSLGQGLSSGELFF.

The chain has TRBV5-4 and TRBJ2-7; TRBD1 matches at 8 bases. CDR3 length equals 15 residues. The junction had 5 bases not matched to a gene; V was cut back by 3 bases and J by 0 bases. Germline CDR1 SGHNT, CDR2 YYREEE (reference sequence). CDR3 sequence: CASSWITGGSYEQYF. The CDR3 DNA sequence: TGTGCCAGCAGCTGGATAACAGGGGGCTCCTACGAGCAGTACTTC. Full variable domain (rest looked up from reference TRBV5-4 and TRBJ2-7): ETGVTQSPTHLIKTRGQQVTLRCSSQSGHNTVSWYQQALGQGPQFIFQYYREEENGRGNFPPRFSGLQFPNYSSELNVNALELDDSALYLCASSWITGGSYEQYFGPGTRLTVT.

This clonotype was counted only a few times. V gene TRBV5-1 combines with J gene TRBJ1-5; 9 positions match TRBD1. Germline V gene sequence: CDR1 SGHRS, CDR2 YFSETQ. J lost 3 bases, V lost 4 bases, and 5 bases had no gene match. The CDR3 is 15 residues long. CDR3: CASSPHRGPNQPQHF. The CDR3 DNA is TGCGCCAGCAGCCCCCACAGGGGGCCCAATCAGCCCCAGCATTTT.

The V and J genes are TRBV5-1 and TRBJ2-7; D is uncertain. This CDR3 contains 13 residues. Germline V CDR1 and CDR2: SGHRS, YFSETQ. V was trimmed by 1 base and J by 3 bases, leaving 8 bases between them. CDR3 in amino acids: CASSLRQDYEQYF. DNA for the CDR3: TGCGCCAGCAGCTTGCGGCAAGACTACGAGCAGTACTTC.

The chain employs TRBV7-8 and TRBJ2-1; D is uncertain. Trimming left V 5 bases short and J 8 bases short, with 16 bases between. The germline V gene has CDR1 SGHVS and CDR2 FQNEAQ. This CDR3 contains 14 residues. DNA of the CDR3: TGTGCCAGCAGCCCCCGTAAGGGTGTCCATGAGCAGTTCTTC. It codes for CASSPRKGVHEQFF.

The table lists this clonotype with a few counts. The CDR3 sequence: CASSFMGVTSATGELFF. The CDR3 coding sequence is TGTGCCAGCAGTTTTATGGGGGTTACTAGCGCCACCGGGGAGCTGTTTTTT. V usage is TRBV12-3 or TRBV12-4 and J usage is TRBJ2-2; 7 nucleotides align to TRBD2. The CDR3 covers 17 residues. Germline trimming cut 3 bases from V and 4 bases from J; bases unmatched to any gene: 11.

This clonotype was observed a few times. This chain connects TRBV20-1 to TRBJ2-7; TRBD1 matches at 7 bases. The CDR3 has 13 amino acids. The germline CDR1 and CDR2 sequences are DFQATT and SNEGSKA (reference sequence). After removal of 2 bases from V and 4 bases from J, the junction contained 5 bases not matched to a gene. The CDR3 sequence is CSARTTGRYEQYF. In DNA form, the CDR3 reads TGCAGTGCTAGAACGACAGGGAGATACGAGCAGTACTTC.

This clonotype has just a few counts. The rearrangement uses TRBV15 and TRBJ2-7; D is possibly TRBD1 (6 bases). The CDR3 is 14 residues long. Germline assignment: CDR1 LNHNV and CDR2 YYDKDF (reference sequence). V dropped 8 bases and J dropped 4 bases, with 18 bases sitting between them. DNA for the CDR3: TGTGCCACCGCCCCCGAGACAGGAGCATACGAGCAGTACTTC. Its translation: CATAPETGAYEQYF. Variable domain in full (rest from reference TRBV15 and TRBJ2-7): DAMVIQNPRYQVTQFGKPVTLSCSQTLNHNVMYWYQQKSSQAPKLLFHYYDKDFNNEADTPDNFQSRRPNTSFCFLDIRSPGLGDTAMYLCATAPETGAYEQYFGPGTRLTVT.

This clonotype was seen a few times. This chain links TRBV7-8 with TRBJ2-7; TRBD2 agrees at 8 bases. Germline V gene lookup returns CDR1 SGHVS and CDR2 FQNEAQ. The CDR3 length is 16 residues. The ends lost 6 bases at V and 0 bases at J; junction bases unmatched: 10. In DNA, the CDR3 is TGTGCCAGCAGGCAGCCAGGGCGGGAGGTCTCCTACGAGCAGTACTTC. Encoded protein: CASRQPGREVSYEQYF.

A few counts support this clonotype. The gene calls are TRBV6-5 and TRBJ2-3; a weak D match, TRBD2 (5 bases). The V end lost 0 bases, the J end lost 5 bases, and 27 bases lay between the germline ends. The CDR3 has 20 amino acids. In germline, CDR1 is MNHEY, CDR2 SVGAGI. This CDR3 is CASSYSRSGFRGRLEDTQYF. CDR3 DNA: TGTGCCAGCAGTTACTCGAGATCTGGGTTTAGAGGGAGATTAGAAGATACGCAGTATTTT.

The gene calls are TRBV25-1 and TRBJ1-5, with D maybe TRBD1 (5 bases). The CDR3 spans 14 residues. Trimming cost V 5 bases and J 6 bases, with 14 bases left between them. The V gene's germline CDR1 is MGHDK and CDR2 SYGVNS. The CDR3 loop reads CASSLGEGSQPQHF. For the CDR3, the DNA is TGTGCCAGCAGTCTCGGGGAGGGGAGTCAGCCCCAGCATTTT.

This clonotype was counted only a few times. The chain employs TRBV24-1 and TRBJ2-3, with 9 bases lining up with TRBD2. The germline CDR1 and CDR2 sequences are KGHDR and SFDVKD. V shed 3 bases, J shed 4 bases, and the junction held 7 bases outside the gene matches. CDR3 length equals 16 residues. The DNA for the CDR3 is TGTGCCACCAGTGATGCGGGACTAGCAGCCGCAGATACGCAGTATTTT. This codes for CATSDAGLAAADTQYF.

The chain carries TRBV20-1 and TRBJ2-7, with 8 nucleotides matching TRBD1. Germline CDR1 reads DFQATT; CDR2 reads SNEGSKA (reference sequence). The CDR3 contains 14 residues. Trimming at V came to 5 bases and at J to 4 bases, leaving 10 bases not matched to a gene. CDR3 protein: CSAPLTGARYEQYF. CDR3 coding DNA: TGCAGTGCTCCTTTGACAGGGGCAAGGTACGAGCAGTACTTC.

The table lists this clonotype with a few counts. The chain employs TRBV10-2 and TRBJ1-5; 11 positions match TRBD1. The CDR3 length is 13 residues. Germline lookup yields CDR1 WSHSY and CDR2 SAAADI. V was pared by 11 bases and J by 5 bases, with 5 bases of the junction left unmatched. As DNA, the CDR3 is TGCGCCGCCGGGACAGGGGGGTATCAGCCCCAGCATTTT. Translated, it gives CAAGTGGYQPQHF.

The gene calls are TRBV10-1 and TRBJ2-6; D not certain. The V gene's germline CDR1 is WNHNN and CDR2 SYGVQD (reference sequence). V shed 6 bases and J shed 0 bases, with 9 bases lying between them. The CDR3 totals 15 residues. CDR3: CASSRRFSGANVLTF. CDR3 nucleotide sequence: TGCGCCAGCAGCAGACGGTTCTCTGGGGCCAACGTCCTGACTTTC.

The chain joins TRBV12-3 or TRBV12-4 to TRBJ2-2, with 13 bases lining up with TRBD2. CDR3 length equals 18 residues. Unmatched junction bases numbered 11, after V lost 3 bases and J lost 7 bases. The CDR3, as DNA: TGTGCCAGCAGTTTTGGGATTGGGACTAGCGGGGAGGGCGGGGAGCTGTTTTTT. It encodes CASSFGIGTSGEGGELFF.

The chain links TRBV4-1 to TRBJ1-5; D unresolved. The CDR3 totals 15 residues. V lost 0 bases, J lost 4 bases, and 10 bases lay in between. Germline V gives CDR1 MGHRA, CDR2 YSYEKL. The chain's CDR3 is CASSQEQELNQPQHF. The CDR3 nucleotides read TGCGCCAGCAGCCAAGAGCAGGAATTAAATCAGCCCCAGCATTTT.

This clonotype has just a few counts. V usage is TRBV3-1 and J usage is TRBJ2-7; 9 nucleotides align to TRBD2. Germline CDR1 and CDR2: LGHDT and YNNKEL (reference sequence). CDR3 length: 12 residues. Unmatched junction bases numbered 3, after V lost 8 bases and J lost 4 bases. DNA for the CDR3: TGTGCCAGCGCGGGGGGGTCGTACGAGCAGTACTTC. Translated: CASAGGSYEQYF.

This sequence joins TRBV6-5 and TRBJ2-7; no reliable D call. The germline V gene has CDR1 MNHEY and CDR2 SVGAGI. The CDR3 sequence is 14 residues long. V lost 7 bases and J 2 bases, leaving 15 bases between the germline ends. For the CDR3, the DNA is TGTGCCAGCACTCCCACCCGGGCTCCCTACGAGCAGTACTTC. It yields the protein CASTPTRAPYEQYF.

The chain has TRBV12-3 or TRBV12-4 and TRBJ2-7, with 9 positions matching TRBD1. V dropped 7 bases and J dropped 7; count of bases not matched to a gene: 11. This CDR3 spans 14 amino acids. DNA for the CDR3: TGTGCCAGCATGCCAAGGACAGGGGCGGAAGAGCAGTACTTC. Translation gives CASMPRTGAEEQYF.

This clonotype occurred many times. The chain joins TRBV5-1 to TRBJ2-5; unclear D gene. The CDR3 sequence is 13 residues long. Looked up from germline, CDR1 is SGHRS and CDR2 is YFSETQ. Trimming took 1 base from V and 5 from J, leaving 9 bases between them. CDR3 protein: CASSLNPTETQYF. The CDR3 DNA sequence: TGCGCCAGCAGCTTGAATCCAACGGAGACCCAGTACTTC.

This chain links TRBV4-3 with TRBJ2-5, with D tentatively TRBD1 (6 bases). V was cut by 0 bases and J by 5 bases, with 13 bases left in between. Germline CDR1 is LGHNA and CDR2 is YSLEER. The CDR3 has 15 amino acids. CDR3 DNA: TGCGCCAGCAGCCAAGACCTCAGGGGTAGGGAGACCCAGTACTTC. It codes for CASSQDLRGRETQYF.

This clonotype has a count of ten or more. The rearrangement uses TRBV9 and TRBJ2-5, with 11 bases matching TRBD2. The CDR3 is made up of 15 amino acids. Germline lookup yields CDR1 SGDLS and CDR2 YYNGEE. The V gene end was trimmed by 0 bases and the J gene end by 5 bases; junction bases not matched to a gene: 3. This chain's CDR3 is CASSVEASGRETQYF. The CDR3 DNA reads as TGTGCCAGCAGCGTAGAGGCTAGCGGGAGGGAGACCCAGTACTTC.

The chain couples TRBV13 to TRBJ2-7; 7 bases fit TRBD1. The V gene end was trimmed by 3 bases and the J gene end by 1 base; junction bases not matched to a gene: 6. The CDR3 is 15 amino acids. The germline gives CDR1 PRHDT, CDR2 FYEKMQ (reference sequence). The CDR3 nucleotides read TGTGCCAGCAGCTTTGGTTTACAGGGGTCCTACGAGCAGTACTTC. Its translation: CASSFGLQGSYEQYF.

The chain carries TRBV7-2 and TRBJ2-7; D possibly corresponds to TRBD1 (5 bases). The CDR3 consists of 17 residues. V gave up 1 base and J gave up 3 bases, with 19 bases separating them. The germline CDR1 and CDR2 sequences are SGHTA and FQGNSA. CDR3 amino acids: CASSLEYGHRSVYEQYF. The CDR3 region has the DNA TGTGCCAGCAGCTTAGAATACGGACACAGGAGCGTCTACGAGCAGTACTTC.